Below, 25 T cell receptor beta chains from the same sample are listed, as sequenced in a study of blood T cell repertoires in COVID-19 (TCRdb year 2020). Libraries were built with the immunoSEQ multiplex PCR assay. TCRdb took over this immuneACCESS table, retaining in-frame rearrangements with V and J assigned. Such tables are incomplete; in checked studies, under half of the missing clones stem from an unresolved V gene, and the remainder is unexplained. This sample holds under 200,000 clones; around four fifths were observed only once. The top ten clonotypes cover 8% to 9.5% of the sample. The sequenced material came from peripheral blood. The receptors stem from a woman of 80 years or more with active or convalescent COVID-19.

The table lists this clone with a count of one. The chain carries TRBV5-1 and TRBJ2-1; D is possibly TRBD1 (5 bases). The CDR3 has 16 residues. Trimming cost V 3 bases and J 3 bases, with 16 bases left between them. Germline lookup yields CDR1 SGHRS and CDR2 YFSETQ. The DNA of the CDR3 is TGCGCCAGCAGCTGGGGTAGGGGTCCGAACTACAATGAGCAGTTCTTC. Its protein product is CASSWGRGPNYNEQFF.

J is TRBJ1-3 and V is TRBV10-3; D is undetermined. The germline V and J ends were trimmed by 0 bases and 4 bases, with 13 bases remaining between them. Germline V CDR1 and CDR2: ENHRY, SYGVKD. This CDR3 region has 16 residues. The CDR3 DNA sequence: TGTGCCATCAGTGAGTCGGCCGGCGGCGGGGGAAACACCATATATTTT. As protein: CAISESAGGGGNTIYF.

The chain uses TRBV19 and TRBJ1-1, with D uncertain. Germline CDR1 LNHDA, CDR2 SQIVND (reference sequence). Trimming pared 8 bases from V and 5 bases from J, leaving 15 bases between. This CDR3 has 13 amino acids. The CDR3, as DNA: TGTGCCAGTCTCACCGGGTACTCGACTGAAGCTTTCTTT. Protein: CASLTGYSTEAFF.

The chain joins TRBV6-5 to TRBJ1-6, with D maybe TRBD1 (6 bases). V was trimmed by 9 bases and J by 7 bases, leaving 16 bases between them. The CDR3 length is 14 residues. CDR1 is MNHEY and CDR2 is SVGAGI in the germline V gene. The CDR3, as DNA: TGTGCCAGTCGGGGGGCTAGCAAGAATTCACCCCTCCACTTT. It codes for CASRGASKNSPLHF.

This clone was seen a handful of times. In DNA, the CDR3 is TGTGCCAGCAGCTCCGGACTAGCGGGGTACTACAATGAGCAGTTCTTC. This translates into CASSSGLAGYYNEQFF. This chain links TRBV14 with TRBJ2-1; TRBD2 agrees at 12 bases. The CDR3 covers 16 residues. The trim removed 5 bases at V and 3 bases at J, leaving 5 bases unmatched. Germline CDR1 reads SGHDN; CDR2 reads FVKESK. Looking up the rest from reference TRBV14 and TRBJ2-1 gives the full variable domain: EAGVTQFPSHSVIEKGQTVTLRCDPISGHDNLYWYRRVMGKEIKFLLHFVKESKQDESGMPNNRFLAERTGGTYSTLKVQPAELEDSGVYFCASSSGLAGYYNEQFFGPGTRLTVL.

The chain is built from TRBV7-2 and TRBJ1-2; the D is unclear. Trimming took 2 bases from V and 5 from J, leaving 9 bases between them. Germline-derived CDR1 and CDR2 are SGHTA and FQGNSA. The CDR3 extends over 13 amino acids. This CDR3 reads CASSLSSPYGYTF. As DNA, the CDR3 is TGTGCCAGCAGCTTAAGCTCCCCTTATGGCTACACCTTC.

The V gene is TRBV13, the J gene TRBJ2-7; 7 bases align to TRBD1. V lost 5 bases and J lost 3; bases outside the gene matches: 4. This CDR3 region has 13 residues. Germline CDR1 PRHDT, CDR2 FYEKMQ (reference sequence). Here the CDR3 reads CASSPRQGYEQYF. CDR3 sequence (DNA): TGTGCCAGCAGCCCCCGACAGGGCTACGAGCAGTACTTC.

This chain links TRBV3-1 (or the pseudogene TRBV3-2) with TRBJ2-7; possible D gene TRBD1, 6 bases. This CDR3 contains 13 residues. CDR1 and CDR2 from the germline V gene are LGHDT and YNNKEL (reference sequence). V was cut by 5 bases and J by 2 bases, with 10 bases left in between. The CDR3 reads CASSRDTTYEQYF. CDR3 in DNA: TGTGCCAGCAGCAGGGACACCACCTACGAGCAGTACTTC.

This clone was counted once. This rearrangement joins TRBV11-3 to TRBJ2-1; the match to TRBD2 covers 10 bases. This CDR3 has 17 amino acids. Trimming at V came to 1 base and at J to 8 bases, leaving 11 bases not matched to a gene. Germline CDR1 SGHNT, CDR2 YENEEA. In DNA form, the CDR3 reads TGTGCCAGCAGCTTAGGAGTAACAGCGGGGGGGCAGGATGAGCAGTTCTTC. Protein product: CASSLGVTAGGQDEQFF.

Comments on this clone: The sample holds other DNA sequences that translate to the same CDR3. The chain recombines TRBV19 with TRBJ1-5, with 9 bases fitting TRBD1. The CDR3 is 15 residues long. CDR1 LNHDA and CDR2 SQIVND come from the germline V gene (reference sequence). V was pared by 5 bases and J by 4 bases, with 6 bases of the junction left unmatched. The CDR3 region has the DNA TGTGCCAGTAGTCCCCCCGACAGGGGGAATCAGCCCCAGCATTTT. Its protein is CASSPPDRGNQPQHF. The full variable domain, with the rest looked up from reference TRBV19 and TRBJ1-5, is DGGITQSPKYLFRKEGQNVTLSCEQNLNHDAMYWYRQDPGQGLRLIYYSQIVNDFQKGDIAEGYSVSREKKESFPLTVTSAQKNPTAFYLCASSPPDRGNQPQHFGDGTRLSIL.

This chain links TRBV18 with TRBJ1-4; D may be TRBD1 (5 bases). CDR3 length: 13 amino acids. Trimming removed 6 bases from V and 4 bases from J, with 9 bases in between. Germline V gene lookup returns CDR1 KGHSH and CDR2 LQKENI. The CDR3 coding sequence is TGTGCCAGCTCGGACACGGGTAATGAAAAACTGTTTTTT. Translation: CASSDTGNEKLFF. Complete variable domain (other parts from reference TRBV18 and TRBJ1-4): NAGVMQNPRHLVRRRGQEARLRCSPMKGHSHVYWYRQLPEEGLKFMVYLQKENIIDESGMPKERFSAEFPKEGPSILRIQQVVRGDSAAYFCASSDTGNEKLFFGSGTQLSVL.

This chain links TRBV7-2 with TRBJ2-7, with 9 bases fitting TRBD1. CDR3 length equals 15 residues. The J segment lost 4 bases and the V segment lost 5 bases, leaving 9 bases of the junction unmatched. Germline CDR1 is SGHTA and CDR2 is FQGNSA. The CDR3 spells CASSPLTGGGYEQYF. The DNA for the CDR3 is TGTGCCAGCAGCCCATTAACAGGGGGCGGGTACGAGCAGTACTTC.

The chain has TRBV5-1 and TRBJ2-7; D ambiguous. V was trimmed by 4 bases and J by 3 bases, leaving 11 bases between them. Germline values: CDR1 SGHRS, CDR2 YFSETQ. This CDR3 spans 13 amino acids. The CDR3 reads CASSPPSNYEQYF. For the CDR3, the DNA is TGCGCCAGCAGCCCGCCAAGCAACTACGAGCAGTACTTC. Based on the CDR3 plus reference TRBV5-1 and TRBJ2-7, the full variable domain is KAGVTQTPRYLIKTRGQQVTLSCSPISGHRSVSWYQQTPGQGLQFLFEYFSETQRNKGNFPGRFSGRQFSNSRSEMNVSTLELGDSALYLCASSPPSNYEQYFGPGTRLTVT.

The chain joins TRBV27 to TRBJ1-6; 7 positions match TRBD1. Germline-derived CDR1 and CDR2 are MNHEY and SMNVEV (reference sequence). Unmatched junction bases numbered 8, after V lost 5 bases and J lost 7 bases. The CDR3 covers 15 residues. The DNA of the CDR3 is TGTGCCAGCAGTGACGACCGGGACAGAAATTCACCCCTCCACTTT. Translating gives CASSDDRDRNSPLHF.

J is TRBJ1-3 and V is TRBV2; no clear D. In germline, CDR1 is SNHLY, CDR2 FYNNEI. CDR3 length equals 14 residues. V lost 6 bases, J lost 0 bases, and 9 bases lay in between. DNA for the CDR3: TGTGCCAGCAGCCAAGCCTACTCTGGAAACACCATATATTTT. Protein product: CASSQAYSGNTIYF.

For the CDR3, the DNA is TGTGCCATCAGTACGACAGGCTACGAGCAGTACTTC. This translates into CAISTTGYEQYF. This chain uses TRBV10-3 with TRBJ2-7, with D tentatively TRBD1 (6 bases). Germline V gives CDR1 ENHRY, CDR2 SYGVKD. Trimming removed 5 bases at V and 3 bases at J, with 8 bases between. The CDR3 totals 12 residues.

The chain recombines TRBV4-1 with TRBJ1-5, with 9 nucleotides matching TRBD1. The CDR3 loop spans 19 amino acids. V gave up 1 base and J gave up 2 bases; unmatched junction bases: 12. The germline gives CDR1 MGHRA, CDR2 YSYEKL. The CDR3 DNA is TGCGCCAGCAGCCAAGTCGGGACAGGGATGGGAAAGGGCAATCAGCCCCAGCATTTT. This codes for CASSQVGTGMGKGNQPQHF.

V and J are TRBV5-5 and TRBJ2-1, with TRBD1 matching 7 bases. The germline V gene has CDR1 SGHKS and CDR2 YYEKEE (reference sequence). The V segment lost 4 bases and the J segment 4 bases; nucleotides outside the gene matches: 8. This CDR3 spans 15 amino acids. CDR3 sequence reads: CASSPFDRDYNEQFF. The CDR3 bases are TGTGCCAGCAGCCCCTTCGACAGGGATTACAATGAGCAGTTCTTC.

CDR3 nucleotide sequence: TGTGCCAGCAGCGTAGGAGGCGGGGGGGCCACCGGGGAGCTGTTTTTT. Its protein product is CASSVGGGGATGELFF. The V gene is TRBV9, the J gene TRBJ2-2, with 9 bases that match TRBD2. The CDR3 has 16 residues. Trimming cost V 0 bases and J 4 bases; bases outside gene matches: 4. Germline V gene sequence: CDR1 SGDLS, CDR2 YYNGEE.

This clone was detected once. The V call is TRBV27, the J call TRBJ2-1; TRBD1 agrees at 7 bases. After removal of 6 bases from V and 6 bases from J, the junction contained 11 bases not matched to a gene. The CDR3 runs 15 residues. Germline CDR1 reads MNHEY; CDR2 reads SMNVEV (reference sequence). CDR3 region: CASSSGQVISNEQFF. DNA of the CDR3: TGTGCCAGCAGCTCCGGACAGGTGATCTCCAATGAGCAGTTCTTC.

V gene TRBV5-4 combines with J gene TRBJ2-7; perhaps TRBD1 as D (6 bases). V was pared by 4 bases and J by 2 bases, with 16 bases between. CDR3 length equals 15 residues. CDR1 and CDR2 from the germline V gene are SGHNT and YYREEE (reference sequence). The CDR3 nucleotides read TGTGCCAGCAGCGGCCAACAGGGTGGCCCCTACGAGCAGTACTTC. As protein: CASSGQQGGPYEQYF.

The CDR3 spells CASSYRTGNQPQHF. The CDR3 DNA reads TGTGCCAGCAGTTACCGGACGGGGAATCAGCCCCAGCATTTT. V usage is TRBV6-5 and J usage is TRBJ1-5; D unresolved. The germline gives CDR1 MNHEY, CDR2 SVGAGI. V lost 2 bases and J lost 4, with 9 bases in between. This CDR3 has 14 amino acids.

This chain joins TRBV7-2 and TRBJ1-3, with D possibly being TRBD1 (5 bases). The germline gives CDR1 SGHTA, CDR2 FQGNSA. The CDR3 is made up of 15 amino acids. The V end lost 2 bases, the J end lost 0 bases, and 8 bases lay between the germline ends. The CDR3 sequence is CASSLRGGSGNTIYF. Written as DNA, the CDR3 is TGTGCCAGCAGCTTACGGGGGGGCTCTGGAAACACCATATATTTT.

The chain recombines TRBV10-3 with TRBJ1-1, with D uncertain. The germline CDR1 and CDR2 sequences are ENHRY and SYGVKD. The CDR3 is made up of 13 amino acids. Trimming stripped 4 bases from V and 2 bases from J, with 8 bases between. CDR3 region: CAISGSVNTEAFF. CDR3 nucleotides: TGTGCCATCAGTGGCTCGGTAAACACTGAAGCTTTCTTT.

CDR3 amino acids: CASSLARGGALTEAFF. The CDR3 bases are TGTGCCAGCAGCTTAGCGCGGGGAGGGGCCCTTACTGAAGCTTTCTTT. The chain is built from TRBV7-2 and TRBJ1-1; possible D gene TRBD1, 5 bases. The CDR3 is made up of 16 amino acids. Trimming stripped 0 bases from V and 5 bases from J, with 16 bases between. Germline CDR1 and CDR2: SGHTA and FQGNSA.